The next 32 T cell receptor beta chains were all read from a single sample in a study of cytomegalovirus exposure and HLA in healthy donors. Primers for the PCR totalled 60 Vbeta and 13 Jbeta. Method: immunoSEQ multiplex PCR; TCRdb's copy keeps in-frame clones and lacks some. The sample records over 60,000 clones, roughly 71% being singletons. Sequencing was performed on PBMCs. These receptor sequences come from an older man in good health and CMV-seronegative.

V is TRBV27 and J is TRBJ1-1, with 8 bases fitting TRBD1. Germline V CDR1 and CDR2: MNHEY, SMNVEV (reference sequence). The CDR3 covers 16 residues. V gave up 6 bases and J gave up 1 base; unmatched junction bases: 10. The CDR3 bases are TGTGCCAGCAGCCTCAAGACAGGGGCTTCGAACACTGAAGCTTTCTTT. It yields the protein CASSLKTGASNTEAFF.

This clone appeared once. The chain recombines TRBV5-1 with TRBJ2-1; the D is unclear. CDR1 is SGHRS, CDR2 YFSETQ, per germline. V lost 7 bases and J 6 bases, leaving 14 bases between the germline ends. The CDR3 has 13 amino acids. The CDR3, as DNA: TGCGCCAGCGCCCTAAACACAGCCAATGAGCAGTTCTTC. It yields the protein CASALNTANEQFF.

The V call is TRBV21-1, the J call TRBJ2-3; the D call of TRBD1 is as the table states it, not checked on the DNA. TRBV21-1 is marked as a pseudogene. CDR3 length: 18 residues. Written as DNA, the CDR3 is TGTGCCAGCAGCAAAACAAGCCCAAAGGGCAGGGTCTATGATACGCAGTATTTT. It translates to CASSKTSPKGRVYDTQYF.

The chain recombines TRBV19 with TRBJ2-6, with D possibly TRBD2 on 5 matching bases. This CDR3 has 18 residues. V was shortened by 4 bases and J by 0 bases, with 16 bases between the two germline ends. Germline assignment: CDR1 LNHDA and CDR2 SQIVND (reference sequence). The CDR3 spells CASSTDTRDYSGANVLTF. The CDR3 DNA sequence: TGTGCCAGTAGTACGGATACCCGAGACTACTCTGGGGCCAACGTCCTGACTTTC.

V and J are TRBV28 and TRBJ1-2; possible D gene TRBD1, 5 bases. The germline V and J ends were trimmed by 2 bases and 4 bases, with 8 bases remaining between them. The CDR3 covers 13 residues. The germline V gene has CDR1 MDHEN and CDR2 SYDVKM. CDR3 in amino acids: CASSLGARYGYTF. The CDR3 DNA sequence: TGTGCCAGCAGTTTAGGGGCCCGCTATGGCTACACCTTC.

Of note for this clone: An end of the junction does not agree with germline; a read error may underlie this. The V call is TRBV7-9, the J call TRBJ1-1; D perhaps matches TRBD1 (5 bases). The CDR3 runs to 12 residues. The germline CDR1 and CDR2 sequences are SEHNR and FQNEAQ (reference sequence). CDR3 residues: CSSSLGGTEAFF. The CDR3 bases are TGTTCCAGCAGCTTGGGGGGGACTGAAGCTTTCTTT.

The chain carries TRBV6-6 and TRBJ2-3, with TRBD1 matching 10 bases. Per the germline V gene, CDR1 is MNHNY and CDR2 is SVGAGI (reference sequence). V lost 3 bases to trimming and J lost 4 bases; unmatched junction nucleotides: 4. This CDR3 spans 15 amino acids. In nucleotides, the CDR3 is TGTGCCAGCAGTTATCAGACAGGGGGCGCAGATACGCAGTATTTT. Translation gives CASSYQTGGADTQYF.

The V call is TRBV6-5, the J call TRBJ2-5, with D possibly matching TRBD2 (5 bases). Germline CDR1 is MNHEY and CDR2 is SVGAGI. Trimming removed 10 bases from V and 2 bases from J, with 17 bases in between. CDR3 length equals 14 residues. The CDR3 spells CATSSPASQETQYF. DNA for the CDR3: TGTGCCACCTCTAGCCCCGCATCACAAGAGACCCAGTACTTC.

CDR3 in amino acids: CAISSGYTDTQYF. The CDR3 region has the DNA TGTGCCATCAGCTCAGGGTACACAGATACGCAGTATTTT. The chain has TRBV10-3 and TRBJ2-3, with TRBD1 as a possible D gene (5 bases). The germline CDR1 and CDR2 sequences are ENHRY and SYGVKD. The CDR3 is made up of 13 amino acids. The V and J ends lost 6 bases and 2 bases respectively, with 9 bases between them.

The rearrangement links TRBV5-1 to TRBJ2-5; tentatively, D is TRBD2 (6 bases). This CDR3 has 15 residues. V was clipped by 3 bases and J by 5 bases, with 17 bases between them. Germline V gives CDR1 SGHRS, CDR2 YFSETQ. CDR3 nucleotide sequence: TGCGCCAGCAGCTCAGGATATAGCGGTTTGGAGACCCAGTACTTC. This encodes CASSSGYSGLETQYF.

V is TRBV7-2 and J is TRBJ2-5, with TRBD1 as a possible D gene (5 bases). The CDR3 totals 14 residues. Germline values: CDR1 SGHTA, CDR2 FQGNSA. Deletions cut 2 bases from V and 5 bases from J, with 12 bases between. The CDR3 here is CASSLSRAQETQYF. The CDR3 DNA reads TGTGCCAGCAGCTTAAGCAGGGCTCAGGAGACCCAGTACTTC.

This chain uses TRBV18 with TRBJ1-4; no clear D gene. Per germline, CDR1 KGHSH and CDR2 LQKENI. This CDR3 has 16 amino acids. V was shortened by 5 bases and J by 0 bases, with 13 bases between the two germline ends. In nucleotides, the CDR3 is TGTGCCAGCTCATCCGCCGGGAGGACAACTAATGAAAAACTGTTTTTT. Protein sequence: CASSSAGRTTNEKLFF.

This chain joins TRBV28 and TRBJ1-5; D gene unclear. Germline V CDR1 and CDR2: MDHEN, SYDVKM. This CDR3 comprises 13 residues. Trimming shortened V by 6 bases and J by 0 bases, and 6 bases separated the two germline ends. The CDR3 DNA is TGTGCCAGCAGGGAGTATAGCAATCAGCCCCAGCATTTT. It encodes CASREYSNQPQHF.

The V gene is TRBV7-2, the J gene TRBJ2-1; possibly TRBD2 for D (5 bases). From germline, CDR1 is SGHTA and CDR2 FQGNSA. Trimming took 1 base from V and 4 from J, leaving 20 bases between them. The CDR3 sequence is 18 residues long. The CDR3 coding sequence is TGTGCCAGCAGCTTAGTCAGCGGAGTGGGTATGGGGTACAATGAGCAGTTCTTC. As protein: CASSLVSGVGMGYNEQFF.

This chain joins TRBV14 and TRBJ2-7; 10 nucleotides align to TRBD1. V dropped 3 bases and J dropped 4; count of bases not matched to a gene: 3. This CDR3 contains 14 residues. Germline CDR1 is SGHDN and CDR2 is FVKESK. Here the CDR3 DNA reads TGTGCCAGCAGCCATACGGGACAGGGGTACGAGCAGTACTTC. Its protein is CASSHTGQGYEQYF.

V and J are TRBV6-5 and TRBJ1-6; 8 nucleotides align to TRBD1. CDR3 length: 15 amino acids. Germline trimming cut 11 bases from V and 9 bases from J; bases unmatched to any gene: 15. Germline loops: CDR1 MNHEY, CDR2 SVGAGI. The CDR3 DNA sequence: TGTGCCTCCCGGGACAGGTCTATTGTTAGTTCACCCCTCCACTTT. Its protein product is CASRDRSIVSSPLHF.

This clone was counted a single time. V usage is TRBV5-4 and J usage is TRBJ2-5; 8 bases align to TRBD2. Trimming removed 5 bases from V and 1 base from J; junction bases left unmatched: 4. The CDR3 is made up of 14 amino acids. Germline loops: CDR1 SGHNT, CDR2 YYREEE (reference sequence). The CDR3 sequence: CASRRGEAQETQYF. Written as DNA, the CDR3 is TGTGCCAGCAGGCGGGGGGAAGCCCAAGAGACCCAGTACTTC. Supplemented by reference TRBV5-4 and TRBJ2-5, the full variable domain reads ETGVTQSPTHLIKTRGQQVTLRCSSQSGHNTVSWYQQALGQGPQFIFQYYREEENGRGNFPPRFSGLQFPNYSSELNVNALELDDSALYLCASRRGEAQETQYFGPGTRLLVL.

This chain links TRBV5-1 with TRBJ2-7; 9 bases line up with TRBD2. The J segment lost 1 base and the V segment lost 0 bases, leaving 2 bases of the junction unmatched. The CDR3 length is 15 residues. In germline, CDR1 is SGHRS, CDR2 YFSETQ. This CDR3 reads CASSLGLADSYEQYF. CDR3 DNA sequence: TGCGCCAGCAGCTTGGGACTAGCGGATTCCTACGAGCAGTACTTC.

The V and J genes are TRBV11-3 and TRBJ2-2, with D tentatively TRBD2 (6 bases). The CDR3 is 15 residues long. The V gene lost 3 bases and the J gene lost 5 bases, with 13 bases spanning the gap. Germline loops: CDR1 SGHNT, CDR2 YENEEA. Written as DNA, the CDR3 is TGTGCCAGCAGCTTGGGGGGTTCGATGACCGGGGAGCTGTTTTTT. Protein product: CASSLGGSMTGELFF.

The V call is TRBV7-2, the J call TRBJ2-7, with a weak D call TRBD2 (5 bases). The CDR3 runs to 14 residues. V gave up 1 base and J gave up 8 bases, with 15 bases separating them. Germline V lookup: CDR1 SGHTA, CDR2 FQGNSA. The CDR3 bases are TGTGCCAGCAGCTTAGGGCTAGCAGGCTATAAGCAGTACTTC. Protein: CASSLGLAGYKQYF.

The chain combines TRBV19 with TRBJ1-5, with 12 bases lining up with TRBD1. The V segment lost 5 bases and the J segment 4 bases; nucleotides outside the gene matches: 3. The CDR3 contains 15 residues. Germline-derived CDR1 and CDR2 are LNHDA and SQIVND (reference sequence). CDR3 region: CASSLGQGANQPQHF. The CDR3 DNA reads TGTGCCAGTAGTCTGGGACAGGGGGCGAATCAGCCCCAGCATTTT. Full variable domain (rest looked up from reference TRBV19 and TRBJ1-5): DGGITQSPKYLFRKEGQNVTLSCEQNLNHDAMYWYRQDPGQGLRLIYYSQIVNDFQKGDIAEGYSVSREKKESFPLTVTSAQKNPTAFYLCASSLGQGANQPQHFGDGTRLSIL.

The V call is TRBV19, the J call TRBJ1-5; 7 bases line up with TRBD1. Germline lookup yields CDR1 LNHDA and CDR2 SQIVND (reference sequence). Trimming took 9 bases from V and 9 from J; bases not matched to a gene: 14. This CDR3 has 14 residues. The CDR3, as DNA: TGTGCCAGCCAAGGACAGGACCACTTTGGGCCCCAGCATTTT. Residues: CASQGQDHFGPQHF.

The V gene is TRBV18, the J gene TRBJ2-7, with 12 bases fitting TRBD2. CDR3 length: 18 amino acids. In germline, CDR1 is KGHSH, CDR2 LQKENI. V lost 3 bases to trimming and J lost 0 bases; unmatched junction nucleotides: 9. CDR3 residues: CASSPSGLAGSLSYEQYF. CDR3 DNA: TGTGCCAGCTCACCTTCGGGACTAGCGGGTTCCCTCTCCTACGAGCAGTACTTC.

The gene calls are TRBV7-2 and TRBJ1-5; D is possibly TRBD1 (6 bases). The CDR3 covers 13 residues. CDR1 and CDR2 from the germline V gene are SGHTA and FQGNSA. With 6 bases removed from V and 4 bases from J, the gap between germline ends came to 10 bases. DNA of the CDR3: TGTGCCAGCAGTCGACAGGCGAATCAGCCCCAGCATTTT. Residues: CASSRQANQPQHF.

In nucleotides, the CDR3 is TGCGCCAGCAGCGCCTCGACAGGGAAAACGAACTATGGCTACACCTTC. Translated: CASSASTGKTNYGYTF. V gene TRBV5-1 combines with J gene TRBJ1-2; TRBD1 agrees at 7 bases. This CDR3 region has 16 residues. The ends lost 4 bases at V and 2 bases at J; junction bases unmatched: 11. CDR1 and CDR2 (germline): SGHRS, YFSETQ.

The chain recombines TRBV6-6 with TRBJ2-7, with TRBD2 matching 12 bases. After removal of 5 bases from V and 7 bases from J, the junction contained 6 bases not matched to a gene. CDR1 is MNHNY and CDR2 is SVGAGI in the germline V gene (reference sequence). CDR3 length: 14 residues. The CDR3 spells CASSASGGAGEQYF. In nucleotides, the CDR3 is TGTGCCAGCAGTGCTAGCGGGGGGGCCGGGGAGCAGTACTTC.

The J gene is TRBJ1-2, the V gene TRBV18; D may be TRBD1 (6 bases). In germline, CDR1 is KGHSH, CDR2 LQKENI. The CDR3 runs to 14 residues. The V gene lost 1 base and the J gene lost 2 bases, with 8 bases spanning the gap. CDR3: CASSPLDRNYGYTF. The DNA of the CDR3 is TGTGCCAGCTCACCACTTGACAGGAACTATGGCTACACCTTC.

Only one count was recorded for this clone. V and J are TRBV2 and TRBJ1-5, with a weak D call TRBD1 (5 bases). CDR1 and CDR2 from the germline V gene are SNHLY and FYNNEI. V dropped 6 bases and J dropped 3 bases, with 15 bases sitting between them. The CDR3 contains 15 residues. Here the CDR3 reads CASRVPGLFNQPQHF. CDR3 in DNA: TGTGCCAGCAGAGTACCGGGACTTTTCAATCAGCCCCAGCATTTT.

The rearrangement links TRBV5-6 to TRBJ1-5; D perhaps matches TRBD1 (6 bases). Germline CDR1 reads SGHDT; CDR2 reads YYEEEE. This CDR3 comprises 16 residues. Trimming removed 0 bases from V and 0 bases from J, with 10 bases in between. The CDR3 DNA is TGTGCCAGCAGCTTGGGGGGGGGCTATAGCAATCAGCCCCAGCATTTT. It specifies CASSLGGGYSNQPQHF. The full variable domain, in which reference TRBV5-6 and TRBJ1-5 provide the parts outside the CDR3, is DAGVTQSPTHLIKTRGQQVTLRCSPKSGHDTVSWYQQALGQGPQFIFQYYEEEERQRGNFPDRFSGHQFPNYSSELNVNALLLGDSALYLCASSLGGGYSNQPQHFGDGTRLSIL.

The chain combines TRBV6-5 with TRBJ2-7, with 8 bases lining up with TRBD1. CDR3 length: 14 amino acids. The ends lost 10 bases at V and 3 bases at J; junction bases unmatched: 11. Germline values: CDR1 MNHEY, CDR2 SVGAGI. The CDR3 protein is CAIKRGTGSYEQYF. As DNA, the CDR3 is TGTGCCATTAAAAGGGGGACAGGTAGCTACGAGCAGTACTTC.

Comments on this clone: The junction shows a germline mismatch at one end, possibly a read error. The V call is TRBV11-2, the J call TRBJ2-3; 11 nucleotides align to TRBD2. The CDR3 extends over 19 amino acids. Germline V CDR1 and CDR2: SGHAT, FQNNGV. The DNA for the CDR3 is TGTGCCAGCAGCCGGGAACGAGGGACTAGCGGAACTAGCACATATACGCAGTATTTT. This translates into CASSRERGTSGTSTYTQYF.

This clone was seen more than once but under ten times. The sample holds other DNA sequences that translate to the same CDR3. The CDR3 DNA is TGTGCCAGCAGTCACCCGACAGCATACGAGCAGTACTTC. Translation gives CASSHPTAYEQYF. The chain carries TRBV6-6 and TRBJ2-7, with a tentative D call TRBD1 (5 bases). V dropped 5 bases and J dropped 4 bases, with 12 bases sitting between them. The CDR3 runs to 13 residues. Germline assignment: CDR1 MNHNY and CDR2 SVGAGI (reference sequence).